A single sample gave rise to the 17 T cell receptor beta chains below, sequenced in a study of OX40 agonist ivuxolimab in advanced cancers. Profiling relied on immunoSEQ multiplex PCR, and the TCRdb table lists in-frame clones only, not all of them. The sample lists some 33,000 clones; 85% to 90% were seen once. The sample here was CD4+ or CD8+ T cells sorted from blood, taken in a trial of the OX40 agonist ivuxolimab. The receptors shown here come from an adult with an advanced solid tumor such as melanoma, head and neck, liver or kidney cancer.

CDR3 bases: TGTGCCAGCAGCTTGGTCCCTTTCGGGGAGTGGTCCTACGAGCAGTACTTC. Translation gives CASSLVPFGEWSYEQYF. The chain carries TRBV11-1 and TRBJ2-7; TRBD2 is a possible D gene (5 bases). Trimming shortened V by 3 bases and J by 1 base, and 19 bases separated the two germline ends. This CDR3 has 17 amino acids. Germline CDR1 and CDR2: SGHAT and FQDESV (reference sequence).

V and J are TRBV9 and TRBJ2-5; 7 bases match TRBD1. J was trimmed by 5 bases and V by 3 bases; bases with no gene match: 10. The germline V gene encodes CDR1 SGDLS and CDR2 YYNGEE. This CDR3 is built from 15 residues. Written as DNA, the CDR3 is TGTGCCAGCAGCGCGACAGGGCAAAGGGGGGAGACCCAGTACTTC. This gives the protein CASSATGQRGETQYF. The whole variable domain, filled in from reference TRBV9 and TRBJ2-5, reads DSGVTQTPKHLITATGQRVTLRCSPRSGDLSVYWYQQSLDQGLQFLIQYYNGEERAKGNILERFSAQQFPDLHSELNLSSLELGDSALYFCASSATGQRGETQYFGPGTRLLVL.

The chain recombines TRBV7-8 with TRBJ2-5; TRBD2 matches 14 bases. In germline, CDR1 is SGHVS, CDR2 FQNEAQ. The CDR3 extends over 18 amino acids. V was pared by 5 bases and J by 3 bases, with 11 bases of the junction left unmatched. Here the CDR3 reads CASSRGTSGSRKKETQYF. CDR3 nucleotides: TGTGCCAGCAGCAGAGGGACTAGCGGGAGTAGGAAAAAAGAGACCCAGTACTTC.

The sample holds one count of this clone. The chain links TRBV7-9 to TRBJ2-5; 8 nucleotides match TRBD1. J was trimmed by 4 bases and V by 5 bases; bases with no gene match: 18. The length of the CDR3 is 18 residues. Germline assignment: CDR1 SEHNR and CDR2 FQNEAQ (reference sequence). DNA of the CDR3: TGTGCCAGCAGCCCAACAGATTTCTCCAGGGGGCGAGGAGAGACCCAGTACTTC. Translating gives CASSPTDFSRGRGETQYF.

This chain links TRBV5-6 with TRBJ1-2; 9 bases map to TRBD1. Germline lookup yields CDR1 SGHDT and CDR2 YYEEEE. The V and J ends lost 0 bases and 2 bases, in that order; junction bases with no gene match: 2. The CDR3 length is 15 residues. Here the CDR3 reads CASSLGDRGNYGYTF. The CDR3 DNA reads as TGTGCCAGCAGCTTGGGCGACAGGGGGAACTATGGCTACACCTTC.

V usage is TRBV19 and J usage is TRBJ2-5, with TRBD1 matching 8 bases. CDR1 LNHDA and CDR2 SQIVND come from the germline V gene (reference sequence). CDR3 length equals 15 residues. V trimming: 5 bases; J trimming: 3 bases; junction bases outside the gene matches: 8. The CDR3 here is CASSGYRGFKETQYF. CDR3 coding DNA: TGTGCCAGTAGTGGATACAGGGGGTTTAAAGAGACCCAGTACTTC.

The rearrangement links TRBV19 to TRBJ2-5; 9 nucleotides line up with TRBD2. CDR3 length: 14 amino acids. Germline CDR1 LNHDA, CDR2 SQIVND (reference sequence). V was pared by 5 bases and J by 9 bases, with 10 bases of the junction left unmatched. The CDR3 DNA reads TGTGCCAGTAGTTATATAGCGGGAGCGAATCCCCAGTACTTC. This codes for CASSYIAGANPQYF.

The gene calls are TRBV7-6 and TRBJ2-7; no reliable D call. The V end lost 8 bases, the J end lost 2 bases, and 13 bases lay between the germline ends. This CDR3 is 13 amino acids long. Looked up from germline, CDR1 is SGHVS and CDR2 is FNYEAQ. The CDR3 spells CASSFTSAYEQYF. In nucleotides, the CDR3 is TGTGCCAGCTCCTTCACCTCGGCCTACGAGCAGTACTTC.

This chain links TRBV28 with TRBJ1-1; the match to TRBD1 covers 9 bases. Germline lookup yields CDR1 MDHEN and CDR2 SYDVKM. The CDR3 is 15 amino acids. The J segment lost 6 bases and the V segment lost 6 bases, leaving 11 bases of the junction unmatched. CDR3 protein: CASSQQGAGWAEAFF. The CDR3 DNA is TGTGCCAGCAGCCAACAGGGGGCTGGTTGGGCTGAAGCTTTCTTT.

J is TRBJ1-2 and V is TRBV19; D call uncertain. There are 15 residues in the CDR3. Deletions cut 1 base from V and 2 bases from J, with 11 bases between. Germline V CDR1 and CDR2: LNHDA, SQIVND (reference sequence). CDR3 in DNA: TGTGCCAGTAGTATAGCCCAACTTACCAACTATGGCTACACCTTC. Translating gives CASSIAQLTNYGYTF.

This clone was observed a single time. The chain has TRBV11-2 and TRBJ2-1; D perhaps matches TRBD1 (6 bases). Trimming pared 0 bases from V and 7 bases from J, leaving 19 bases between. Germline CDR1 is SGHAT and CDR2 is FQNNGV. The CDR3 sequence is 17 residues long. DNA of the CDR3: TGTGCCAGCAGCTTAGATATGGGAGACAGGTGGTTAAATGAGCAGTTCTTC. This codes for CASSLDMGDRWLNEQFF.

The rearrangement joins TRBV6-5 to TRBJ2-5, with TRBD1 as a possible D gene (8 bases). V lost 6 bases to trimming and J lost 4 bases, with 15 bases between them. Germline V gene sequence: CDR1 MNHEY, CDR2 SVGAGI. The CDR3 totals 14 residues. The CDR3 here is CASRQTGEGETQYF. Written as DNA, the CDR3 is TGTGCCAGCAGACAGACAGGGGAGGGAGAGACCCAGTACTTC.

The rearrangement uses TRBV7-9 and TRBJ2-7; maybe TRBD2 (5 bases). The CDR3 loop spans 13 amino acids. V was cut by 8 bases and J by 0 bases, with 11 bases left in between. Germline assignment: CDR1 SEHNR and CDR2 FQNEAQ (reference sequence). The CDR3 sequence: CASRGGISYEQYF. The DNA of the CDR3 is TGTGCCAGCCGGGGTGGGATCTCCTACGAGCAGTACTTC. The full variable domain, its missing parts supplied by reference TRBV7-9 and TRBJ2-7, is DTGVSQNPRHKITKRGQNVTFRCDPISEHNRLYWYRQTLGQGPEFLTYFQNEAQLEKSRLLSDRFSAERPKGSFSTLEIQRTEQGDSAMYLCASRGGISYEQYFGPGTRLTVT.

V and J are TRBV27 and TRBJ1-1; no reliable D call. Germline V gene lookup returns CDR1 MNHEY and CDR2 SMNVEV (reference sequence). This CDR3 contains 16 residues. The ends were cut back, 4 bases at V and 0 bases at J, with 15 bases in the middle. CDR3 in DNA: TGTGCCAGCAGTTCAATCCGTCCAGCTCTGAACACTGAAGCTTTCTTT. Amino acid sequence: CASSSIRPALNTEAFF.

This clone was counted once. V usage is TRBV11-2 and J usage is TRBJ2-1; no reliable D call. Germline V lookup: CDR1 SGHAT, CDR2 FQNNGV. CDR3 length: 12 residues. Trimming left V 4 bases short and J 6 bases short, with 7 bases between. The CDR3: CASSYMSNEQFF. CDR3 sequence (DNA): TGTGCCAGCAGCTACATGAGCAATGAGCAGTTCTTC.

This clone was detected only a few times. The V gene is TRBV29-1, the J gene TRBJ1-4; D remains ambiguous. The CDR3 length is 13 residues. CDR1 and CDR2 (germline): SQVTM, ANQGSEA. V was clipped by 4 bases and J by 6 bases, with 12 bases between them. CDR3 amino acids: CSVVGLEDEKLFF. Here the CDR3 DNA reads TGCAGCGTTGTAGGCCTCGAGGATGAAAAACTGTTTTTT.

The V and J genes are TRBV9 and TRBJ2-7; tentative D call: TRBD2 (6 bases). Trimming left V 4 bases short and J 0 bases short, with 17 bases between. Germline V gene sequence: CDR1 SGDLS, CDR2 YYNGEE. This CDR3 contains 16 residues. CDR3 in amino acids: CASSHTPGTPSYEQYF. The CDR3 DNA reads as TGTGCCAGCAGCCACACCCCAGGGACTCCCTCCTACGAGCAGTACTTC.